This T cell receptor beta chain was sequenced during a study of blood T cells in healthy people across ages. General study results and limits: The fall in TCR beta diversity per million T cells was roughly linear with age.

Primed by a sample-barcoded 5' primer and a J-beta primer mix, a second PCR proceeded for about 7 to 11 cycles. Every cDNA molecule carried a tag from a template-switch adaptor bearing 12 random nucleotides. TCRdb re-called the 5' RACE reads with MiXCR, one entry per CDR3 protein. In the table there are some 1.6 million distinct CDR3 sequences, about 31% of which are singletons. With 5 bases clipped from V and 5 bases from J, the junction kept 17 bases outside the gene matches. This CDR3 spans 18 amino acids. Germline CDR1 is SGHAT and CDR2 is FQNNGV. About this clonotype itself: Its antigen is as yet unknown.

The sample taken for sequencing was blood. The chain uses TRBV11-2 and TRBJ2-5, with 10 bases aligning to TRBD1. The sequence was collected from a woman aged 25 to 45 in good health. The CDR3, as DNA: TGTGCCAGCAGCGGTCGGGTTGGTGGGACAGGGGAAGGGGAGACCCAGTACTTC. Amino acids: CASSGRVGGTGEGETQYF.